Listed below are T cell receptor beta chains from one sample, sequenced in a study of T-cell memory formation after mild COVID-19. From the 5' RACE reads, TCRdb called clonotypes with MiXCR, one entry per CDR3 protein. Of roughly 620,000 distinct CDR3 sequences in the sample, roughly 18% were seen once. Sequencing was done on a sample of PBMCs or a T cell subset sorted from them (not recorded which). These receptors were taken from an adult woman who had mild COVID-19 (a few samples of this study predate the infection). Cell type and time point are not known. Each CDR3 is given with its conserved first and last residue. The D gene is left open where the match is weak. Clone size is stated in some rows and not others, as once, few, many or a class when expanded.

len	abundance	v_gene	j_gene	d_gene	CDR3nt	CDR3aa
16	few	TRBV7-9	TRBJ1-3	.	TGTGCCAGCAGCCCGCGGGTAGCTAAGTCTGGAAACACCATATATTTT	CASSPRVAKSGNTIYF
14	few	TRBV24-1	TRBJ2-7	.	TGTGCCACCAGTGAATCGGACCTGGTAGGCGAGCAGTACTTC	CATSESDLVGEQYF
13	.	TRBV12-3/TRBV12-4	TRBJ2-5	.	TGTGCCAGCAGTTTACTAGGGATCGAGACCCAGTACTTC	CASSLLGIETQYF
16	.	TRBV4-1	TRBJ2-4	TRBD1	TGCGCCAGCAGCCAAGATCCGACAGGGGCCAAAAACATTCAGTACTTC	CASSQDPTGAKNIQYF
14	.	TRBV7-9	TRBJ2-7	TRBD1	TGTGCCAGCAGCTACGACAGGGGCGCTTACGAGCAGTACTTC	CASSYDRGAYEQYF
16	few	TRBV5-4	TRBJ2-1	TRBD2	TGTGCCAGCAGCGTGAGAACGGGGGGGCCGCAAAATGAGCAGTTCTTC	CASSVRTGGPQNEQFF
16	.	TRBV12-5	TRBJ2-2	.	TGTGCTAGTGGTTTGGGGCGGGGACAAAACACCGGGGAGCTGTTTTTT	CASGLGRGQNTGELFF
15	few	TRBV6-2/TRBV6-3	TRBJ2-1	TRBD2	TGTGCCAGCAGTTTAGCGGGAGGGGGGTGGAATGAGCAGTTCTTC	CASSLAGGGWNEQFF
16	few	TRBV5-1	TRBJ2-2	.	TGCGCCAGCAGCCCGGAGACCCCGGGACGAACCGGGGAGCTGTTTTTT	CASSPETPGRTGELFF
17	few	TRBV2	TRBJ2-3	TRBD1	TGTGCCAGCAGTGAAGTGTACAGGCACAGGGGGGCAGATACGCAGTATTTT	CASSEVYRHRGADTQYF
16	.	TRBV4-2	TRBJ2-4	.	TGTGCCAGCAGCCAAGATAGGGTACAGTCTGGAAACATTCAGTACTTC	CASSQDRVQSGNIQYF
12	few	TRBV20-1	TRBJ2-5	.	TGCAGTGCCCCTACCCTACAAGAGACCCAGTACTTC	CSAPTLQETQYF